A single sample is the source of the 17 T cell receptor beta chains below, sequenced in a study of shared clonotypes between healthy human individuals. Positive CCR7 selection of CD45RO-negative cells yielded the naive CD8 cells, and terminally differentiated effector memory CD45RA+ cells were excluded. This table comes from immunoSEQ multiplex PCR, and its TCRdb copy is limited to in-frame clones, with some not included. Of about 2.1 million clones in the sample, 90% to 95% were seen once. The sequenced sample was naive CD8+ T cells from PBMCs. These receptor sequences come from a man in his late teens or twenties in good health. Some clones in this sample may be carry-over from other donors' samples.

This CDR3 is CASSVGDTLNTGELFF. As DNA, the CDR3 is TGTGCCAGCAGCGTAGGAGACACATTGAACACCGGGGAGCTGTTTTTT. This chain connects TRBV9 to TRBJ2-2; D not resolved. Trimming pared 0 bases from V and 1 base from J, leaving 10 bases between. The CDR3 loop spans 16 amino acids. Looked up from germline, CDR1 is SGDLS and CDR2 is YYNGEE.

The chain joins TRBV27 to TRBJ2-3, with D unresolved. The CDR3 runs to 14 residues. Germline V gene lookup returns CDR1 MNHEY and CDR2 SMNVEV (reference sequence). V gave up 4 bases and J gave up 2 bases, with 10 bases separating them. The CDR3 loop reads CASSSREATDTQYF. In DNA form, the CDR3 reads TGTGCCAGCAGTTCAAGAGAGGCCACAGATACGCAGTATTTT.

The V and J genes are TRBV5-7 and TRBJ1-6; a possible D gene is TRBD1 (6 bases). TRBV5-7 falls under the ORF class, with uncertain function. The CDR3 consists of 14 residues. Trimming took off 3 bases at V and 7 bases at J, with 11 bases between the two ends. The DNA of the CDR3 is TGTGCCAGCAGCTGTGACAGGAAGAATTCACCCCTCCACTTT. This encodes CASSCDRKNSPLHF.

The V gene is TRBV19, the J gene TRBJ2-2; 8 bases are a match to TRBD2. V was clipped by 3 bases and J by 4 bases; unmatched bases: 7. Germline lookup yields CDR1 LNHDA and CDR2 SQIVND (reference sequence). The CDR3 has 16 residues. CDR3 protein: CASSIRERESTGELFF. CDR3 in DNA: TGTGCCAGTAGTATTCGTGAGCGGGAGAGCACCGGGGAGCTGTTTTTT.

The chain carries TRBV5-6 and TRBJ2-1; D unresolved. This CDR3 has 13 amino acids. Germline V gene lookup returns CDR1 SGHDT and CDR2 YYEEEE. V was clipped by 0 bases and J by 4 bases, with 5 bases between them. The CDR3 is CASSLGPYNEQFF. The CDR3 nucleotides read TGTGCCAGCAGCTTGGGTCCTTACAATGAGCAGTTCTTC. Together with reference TRBV5-6 and TRBJ2-1, the CDR3 gives the full variable domain: DAGVTQSPTHLIKTRGQQVTLRCSPKSGHDTVSWYQQALGQGPQFIFQYYEEEERQRGNFPDRFSGHQFPNYSSELNVNALLLGDSALYLCASSLGPYNEQFFGPGTRLTVL.

This rearrangement joins TRBV9 to TRBJ1-2; a possible D gene is TRBD1 (5 bases). The length of the CDR3 is 13 residues. The ends were cut back, 0 bases at V and 6 bases at J, with 9 bases in the middle. Germline CDR1 and CDR2: SGDLS and YYNGEE. Written as DNA, the CDR3 is TGTGCCAGCAGCGTAGCCAGGGATCATGGCTACACCTTC. Its translation: CASSVARDHGYTF.

This chain uses TRBV19 with TRBJ2-7; D is possibly TRBD1 (6 bases). V lost 5 bases and J lost 1, with 9 bases in between. The V gene's germline CDR1 is LNHDA and CDR2 SQIVND (reference sequence). The CDR3 is 13 residues long. The CDR3, as DNA: TGTGCCAGTAGTCTGACAGGTTCCTACGAGCAGTACTTC. Protein sequence: CASSLTGSYEQYF.

The chain recombines TRBV10-3 with TRBJ2-6; 7 nucleotides match TRBD1. V lost 6 bases and J lost 0; bases outside the gene matches: 11. Germline loops: CDR1 ENHRY, CDR2 SYGVKD. This CDR3 spans 18 amino acids. CDR3 region: CAIREQKGQNSGANVLTF. The CDR3 nucleotides read TGTGCCATCAGGGAGCAGAAGGGACAGAACTCTGGGGCCAACGTCCTGACTTTC.

The genes are TRBV27 and TRBJ2-7; a weak D match, TRBD2 (5 bases). CDR1 is MNHEY, CDR2 SMNVEV, per germline (reference sequence). Trimming removed 6 bases from V and 5 bases from J, with 14 bases in between. This CDR3 spans 13 amino acids. The CDR3 DNA sequence: TGTGCCAGCAGAGGTTTCGGAGGCCACGAGCAGTACTTC. This encodes CASRGFGGHEQYF.

This chain uses TRBV19 with TRBJ1-2; D perhaps matches TRBD1 (5 bases). Trimming stripped 5 bases from V and 5 bases from J, with 15 bases between. The CDR3 consists of 14 residues. Germline V gene sequence: CDR1 LNHDA, CDR2 SQIVND (reference sequence). For the CDR3, the DNA is TGTGCCAGTAGTCCCCGGGATTGGGGGTATGGCTACACCTTC. This gives the protein CASSPRDWGYGYTF.

This clone has just one count. The rearrangement uses TRBV4-1 and TRBJ2-7; 11 bases match TRBD1. The CDR3 has 14 residues. The germline V gene has CDR1 MGHRA and CDR2 YSYEKL. After removal of 4 bases from V and 6 bases from J, the junction contained 5 bases not matched to a gene. The CDR3 region has the DNA TGCGCCAGCAGCCTCCGGGACAGGGGGTTCGAGCAGTACTTC. It codes for CASSLRDRGFEQYF.

V is TRBV7-9 and J is TRBJ2-1; 12 bases line up with TRBD2. V shed 5 bases and J 8 bases; nucleotides not matched to a gene: 16. The CDR3 is 18 amino acids. The germline gives CDR1 SEHNR, CDR2 FQNEAQ (reference sequence). For the CDR3, the DNA is TGTGCCAGCAGCCCACTAGCGGGAGGCCCCCATAGACGCCATGAGCAGTTCTTC. This sequence encodes CASSPLAGGPHRRHEQFF. Filled out from reference TRBV7-9 and TRBJ2-1, the complete variable domain reads DTGVSQNPRHKITKRGQNVTFRCDPISEHNRLYWYRQTLGQGPEFLTYFQNEAQLEKSRLLSDRFSAERPKGSFSTLEIQRTEQGDSAMYLCASSPLAGGPHRRHEQFFGPGTRLTVL.

The chain links TRBV14 to TRBJ2-7; D may be TRBD2 (5 bases). The CDR3 is 15 amino acids. The germline V gene encodes CDR1 SGHDN and CDR2 FVKESK. V shed 4 bases and J shed 4 bases, with 17 bases lying between them. For the CDR3, the DNA is TGTGCCAGCAGCCCTACCGGGGTAGTATCATACGAGCAGTACTTC. Translated: CASSPTGVVSYEQYF.

The J gene is TRBJ2-1, the V gene TRBV4-2; 10 positions match TRBD2. Germline V CDR1 and CDR2: LGHNA, YNFKEQ. This CDR3 is 17 amino acids long. Trimming removed 0 bases from V and 6 bases from J; junction bases left unmatched: 8. CDR3 DNA: TGTGCCAGCAGCCAAGAGCTAACAGCGGGAGGGAGCAATGAGCAGTTCTTC. It yields the protein CASSQELTAGGSNEQFF.

This CDR3 is CASSFNARAYEQYF. CDR3 DNA: TGTGCCAGCAGTTTTAATGCGCGAGCTTACGAGCAGTACTTC. V and J are TRBV28 and TRBJ2-7; no clear D. Germline-derived CDR1 and CDR2 are MDHEN and SYDVKM. The ends were cut back, 3 bases at V and 4 bases at J, with 13 bases in the middle. The length of the CDR3 is 14 residues. Combining the CDR3 with reference TRBV28 and TRBJ2-7 gives the whole variable domain DVKVTQSSRYLVKRTGEKVFLECVQDMDHENMFWYRQDPGLGLRLIYFSYDVKMKEKGDIPEGYSVSREKKERFSLILESASTNQTSMYLCASSFNARAYEQYFGPGTRLTVT.

This clone was found a few times. The J gene is TRBJ2-2, the V gene TRBV28; 7 bases map to TRBD2. Losses at the gene ends were 6 bases for V and 6 bases for J; bases not matched to a gene: 7. Germline CDR1 and CDR2: MDHEN and SYDVKM. This CDR3 has 14 amino acids. This chain's CDR3 is CASRPTSFAGELFF. The CDR3 nucleotides read TGTGCCAGCAGGCCGACTAGCTTCGCCGGGGAGCTGTTTTTT.

This chain links TRBV27 with TRBJ2-7; 7 nucleotides match TRBD1. Germline V gives CDR1 MNHEY, CDR2 SMNVEV (reference sequence). V trimming: 5 bases; J trimming: 2 bases; junction bases outside the gene matches: 9. This CDR3 comprises 15 residues. The CDR3 DNA is TGTGCCAGCAGTCCCCCCGGGACAGCTACCTACGAGCAGTACTTC. It codes for CASSPPGTATYEQYF.